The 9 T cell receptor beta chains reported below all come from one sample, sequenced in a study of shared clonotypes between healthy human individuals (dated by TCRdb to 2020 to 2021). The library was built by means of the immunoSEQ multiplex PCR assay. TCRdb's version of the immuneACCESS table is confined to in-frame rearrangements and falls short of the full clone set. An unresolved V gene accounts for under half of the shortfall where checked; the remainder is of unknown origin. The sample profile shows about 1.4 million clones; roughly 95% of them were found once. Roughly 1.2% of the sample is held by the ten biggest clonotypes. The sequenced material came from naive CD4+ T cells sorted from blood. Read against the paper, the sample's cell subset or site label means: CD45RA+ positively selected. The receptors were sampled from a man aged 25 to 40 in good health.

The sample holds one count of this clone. CDR3 residues: CASSRSGSTGELFF. In DNA form, the CDR3 reads TGTGCCAGTAGTAGGAGTGGGAGCACCGGGGAGCTGTTTTTT. The chain employs TRBV19 and TRBJ2-2; TRBD2 is a possible D gene (5 bases). The CDR3 length is 14 residues. With 4 bases removed from V and 4 bases from J, the gap between germline ends came to 10 bases. Germline V gene sequence: CDR1 LNHDA, CDR2 SQIVND (reference sequence).

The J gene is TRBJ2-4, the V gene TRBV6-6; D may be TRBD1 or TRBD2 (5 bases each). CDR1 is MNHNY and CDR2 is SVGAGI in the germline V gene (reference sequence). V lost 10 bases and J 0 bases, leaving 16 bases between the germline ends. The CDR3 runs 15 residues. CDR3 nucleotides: TGTGCCACTTCACCTAGGGGAGTAGCCAAAAACATTCAGTACTTC. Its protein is CATSPRGVAKNIQYF.

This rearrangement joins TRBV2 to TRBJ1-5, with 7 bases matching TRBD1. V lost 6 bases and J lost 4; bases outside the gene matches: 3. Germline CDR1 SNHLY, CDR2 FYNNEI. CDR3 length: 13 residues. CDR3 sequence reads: CASRGQLNQPQHF. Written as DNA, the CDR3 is TGTGCCAGCAGGGGACAGTTAAATCAGCCCCAGCATTTT.

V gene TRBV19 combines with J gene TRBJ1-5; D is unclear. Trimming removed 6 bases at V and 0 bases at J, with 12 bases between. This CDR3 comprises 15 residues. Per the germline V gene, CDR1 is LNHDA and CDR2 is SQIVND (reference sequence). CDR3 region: CASSWQIYSNQPQHF. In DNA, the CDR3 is TGTGCCAGTAGCTGGCAGATTTATAGCAATCAGCCCCAGCATTTT.

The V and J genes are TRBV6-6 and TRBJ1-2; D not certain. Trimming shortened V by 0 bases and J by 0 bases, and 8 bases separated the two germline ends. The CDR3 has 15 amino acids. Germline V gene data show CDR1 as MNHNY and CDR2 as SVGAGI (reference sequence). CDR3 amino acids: CASSYSGGSNYGYTF. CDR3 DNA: TGTGCCAGCAGTTACTCGGGCGGGTCTAACTATGGCTACACCTTC.

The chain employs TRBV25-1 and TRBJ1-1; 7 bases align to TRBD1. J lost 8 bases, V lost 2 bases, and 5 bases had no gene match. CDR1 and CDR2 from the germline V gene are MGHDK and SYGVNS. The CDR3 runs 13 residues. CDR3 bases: TGTGCCAGCAGTGAAATAGCAGGGGGAGAAGCTTTCTTT. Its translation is CASSEIAGGEAFF.

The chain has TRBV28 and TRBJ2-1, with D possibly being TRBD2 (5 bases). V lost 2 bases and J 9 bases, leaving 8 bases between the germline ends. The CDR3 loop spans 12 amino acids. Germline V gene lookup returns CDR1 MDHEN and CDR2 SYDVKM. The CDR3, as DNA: TGTGCCAGCAGTTTAGCGGGCGGTGAGCAGTTCTTC. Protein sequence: CASSLAGGEQFF.

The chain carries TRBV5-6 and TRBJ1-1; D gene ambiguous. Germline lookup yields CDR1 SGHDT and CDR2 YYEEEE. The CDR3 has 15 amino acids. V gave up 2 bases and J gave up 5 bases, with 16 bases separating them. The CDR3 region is CASSFLTVRSTEAFF. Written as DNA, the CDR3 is TGTGCCAGCAGCTTCCTGACGGTCCGTAGTACTGAAGCTTTCTTT.

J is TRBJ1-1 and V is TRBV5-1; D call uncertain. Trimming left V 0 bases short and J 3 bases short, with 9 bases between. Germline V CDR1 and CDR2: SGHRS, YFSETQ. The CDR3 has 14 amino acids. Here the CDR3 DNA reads TGCGCCAGCAGCTTGGATCCGGATGACACTGAAGCTTTCTTT. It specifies CASSLDPDDTEAFF. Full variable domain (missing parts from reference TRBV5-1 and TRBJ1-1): KAGVTQTPRYLIKTRGQQVTLSCSPISGHRSVSWYQQTPGQGLQFLFEYFSETQRNKGNFPGRFSGRQFSNSRSEMNVSTLELGDSALYLCASSLDPDDTEAFFGQGTRLTVV.